This T cell receptor (beta chain) was profiled in a study of cytomegalovirus exposure and HLA in healthy donors. About this clone: Its antigen is currently unknown.

This CDR3 has 15 amino acids. V lost 0 bases to trimming and J lost 7 bases; unmatched junction nucleotides: 4. CDR1 and CDR2 (germline): MDHEN, SYDVKM. Profiled with immunoSEQ multiplex PCR; TCRdb holds only in-frame clones, not every one. The table has roughly 150,000 clones, 95% to 97% seen once. Points from the study as a whole: Diagnosis of cytomegalovirus status made by the classifier reportedly showed high specificity and sensitivity.

Sequencing was performed on PBMCs. The gene calls are TRBV28 and TRBJ2-1; 9 bases match TRBD2. The origin of this receptor is a woman aged 18-29 years in good health and CMV-seronegative. The CDR3 DNA reads as TGTGCCAGCAGTTTATGGCCTAGCGGGGAGAATGAGCAGTTCTTC. Protein product: CASSLWPSGENEQFF.